The clone carrying this T cell receptor (beta chain) was seen ten or more times. Antigen specificity is unknown. This entry comes from a study of neurological immune-mediated disorders. Overall study results and limits: While HTLV-1-associated myelopathy showed the greatest TCR clonal expansion, multiple sclerosis showed the least, falling below healthy controls.

Time point defined: longitudinal time-point 2. Volunteers from a blood bank in Maryland, USA, constituted the healthy controls. This CDR3 spans 21 amino acids. Each TCR transcript was tagged with a 10-nucleotide random UMI during 5'RACE. Whenever a sequencing run was performed, it yielded over 190 million TCR-beta sequences from 15-18 subjects. TCRdb fed the 5' RACE reads into MiXCR, producing one record per CDR3 protein. The table has about 33,000 distinct CDR3 sequences, about an eighth seen once. The chain has TRBV21-1 and TRBJ1-5; the D call of TRBD1 is as the table states it, not checked on the DNA. TRBV21-1 is a pseudogene locus. The specimen was PBMCs. The TCR comes from a middle-aged woman in good health. The CDR3 sequence: CASSKALVAGQSYVTDQPQHF. The CDR3 bases are TGTGCCAGCAGCAAAGCGCTAGTCGCGGGACAGTCCTACGTTACCGATCAGCCCCAGCATTTT.